This T cell receptor (beta chain) was sequenced in a study of blood T cell repertoires in COVID-19. Overall study: T cells, B-cell-depleted T cells, or PBMCs provided the cDNA or gDNA that served as material.

Using immunoSEQ multiplex PCR, the repertoire was profiled, and TCRdb retains in-frame clones only, with some absent. The sample carries nearly 90,000 clones, about two thirds recorded once. In its sample, this clone was seen once. Germline lookup yields CDR1 SGHTA and CDR2 FQGNSA. This CDR3 is 14 amino acids long. The V and J ends lost 1 base and 7 bases respectively, with 13 bases between them. Sequences were obtained from peripheral blood. This sequence joins TRBV7-2 and TRBJ2-5; D gene unclear. The receptor was derived from a woman over 75 with acute or convalescent COVID-19. CDR3 sequence: CASSLGRRSGTQYF. The CDR3, as DNA: TGTGCCAGCAGCTTAGGTCGCAGGTCAGGGACCCAGTACTTC.